The 27 T cell receptor beta chains listed next were all sequenced from one sample in a study of chemoradiotherapy in HPV16-positive cancers. Libraries were prepared by immunoSEQ multiplex PCR; TCRdb keeps only in-frame clonotypes and omits some of them. The sample holds 950 to 1,200 clones, about 74% seen once. The specimen comprised tumor tissue, sampled from a patient who underwent chemoradiotherapy. The receptors derive from a human donor with HPV-associated anogenital cancer.

This rearrangement joins TRBV28 to TRBJ1-4, with 9 nucleotides matching TRBD1. The CDR3 runs to 14 residues. Germline V CDR1 and CDR2: MDHEN, SYDVKM. Unmatched junction bases numbered 2, after V lost 2 bases and J lost 7 bases. The CDR3 nucleotides read TGTGCCAGCAGTTTAGGGACAGGGCGTGAAAAACTGTTTTTT. This gives the protein CASSLGTGREKLFF. The complete variable domain, with remaining parts taken from reference TRBV28 and TRBJ1-4, reads DVKVTQSSRYLVKRTGEKVFLECVQDMDHENMFWYRQDPGLGLRLIYFSYDVKMKEKGDIPEGYSVSREKKERFSLILESASTNQTSMYLCASSLGTGREKLFFGSGTQLSVL.

The rearrangement joins TRBV7-2 to TRBJ2-5, with unresolved D. Gene TRBJ2-7 matches the end of the DNA better, so the J call may be wrong. Germline V lookup: CDR1 SGHTA, CDR2 FQGNSA. The CDR3 length is 12 residues. CDR3 amino acids: CASSPNTYEQYF. In nucleotides, the CDR3 is TGTGCCAGCAGCCCTAATACCTACGAGCAGTACTTC.

The chain joins TRBV6-1 to TRBJ2-2, with D hard to call. V lost 8 bases and J lost 3, with 10 bases in between. Germline lookup yields CDR1 MNHNS and CDR2 SASEGT. The CDR3 has 13 residues. The CDR3 loop is CASQVGDTGELFF. CDR3 nucleotides: TGTGCCAGCCAGGTTGGGGACACCGGGGAGCTGTTTTTT.

The CDR3 loop reads CASSLRSSGRGTDTQYF. The CDR3 coding sequence is TGTGCCAGCAGCTTACGGTCTAGCGGGAGGGGCACAGATACGCAGTATTTT. J is TRBJ2-3 and V is TRBV7-2; 12 bases align to TRBD2. In germline, CDR1 is SGHTA, CDR2 FQGNSA. Trimming took 2 bases from V and 1 from J; bases not matched to a gene: 4. The CDR3 runs 17 residues.

This clone was picked up a small number of times. The V call is TRBV27, the J call TRBJ2-1, with D unclear. Germline V gene lookup returns CDR1 MNHEY and CDR2 SMNVEV (reference sequence). The V end was cut by 0 bases, the J end by 5 bases, with 14 bases between. The CDR3 is 16 amino acids. The CDR3 DNA reads TGTGCCAGCAGTTTATCGCACGGCGGCAACGACAATGAGCAGTTCTTC. This codes for CASSLSHGGNDNEQFF.

The chain uses TRBV7-8 and TRBJ1-3; D gene ambiguous. The V end lost 5 bases, the J end lost 2 bases, and 10 bases lay between the germline ends. Per germline, CDR1 SGHVS and CDR2 FQNEAQ. The CDR3 runs 14 residues. The CDR3 coding sequence is TGTGCCAGCAGCGAAGACCGGGCTGGAAACACCATATATTTT. Protein: CASSEDRAGNTIYF.

By sample share, this clone is hyperexpanded. Other nucleotide sequences from this sample produce the same CDR3. V gene TRBV4-3 combines with J gene TRBJ2-1, with D perhaps matching TRBD1 (7 bases). The CDR3 loop spans 18 amino acids. V lost 1 base and J 0 bases, leaving 16 bases between the germline ends. CDR1 is LGHNA, CDR2 YSLEER, per germline. Here the CDR3 reads CASSQVEGAGFSYNEQFF. In DNA form, the CDR3 reads TGCGCCAGCAGCCAAGTGGAGGGGGCGGGCTTCTCCTACAATGAGCAGTTCTTC.

The chain joins TRBV4-3 to TRBJ1-1; D not certain. The CDR3 totals 13 residues. V was clipped by 7 bases and J by 1 base, with 10 bases between them. CDR1 is LGHNA and CDR2 is YSLEER in the germline V gene. DNA of the CDR3: TGCGCCAGCATCCCCCAGAGGAACACTGAAGCTTTCTTT. This gives the protein CASIPQRNTEAFF.

The chain couples TRBV7-2 to TRBJ1-3; tentatively, D is TRBD1 (6 bases). Germline V gene sequence: CDR1 SGHTA, CDR2 FQGNSA. Trimming left V 1 base short and J 2 bases short, with 15 bases between. The CDR3 sequence is 17 residues long. The CDR3 region is CASSLGGAGAAGNTIYF. The CDR3 nucleotides are TGTGCCAGCAGCTTAGGGGGGGCAGGGGCAGCTGGAAACACCATATATTTT.

The V gene is TRBV9, the J gene TRBJ2-5, with D unclear. Trimming removed 0 bases from V and 9 bases from J, with 18 bases in between. The CDR3 covers 15 residues. Germline CDR1 reads SGDLS; CDR2 reads YYNGEE. This CDR3 reads CASSVDWMGGRPQYF. The CDR3 DNA is TGTGCCAGCAGCGTAGATTGGATGGGCGGCCGGCCCCAGTACTTC.

This clone was seen a single time. The chain employs TRBV11-2 and TRBJ2-7; unclear D gene. The CDR3 loop spans 13 amino acids. CDR1 SGHAT and CDR2 FQNNGV come from the germline V gene. V was shortened by 3 bases and J by 2 bases, with 8 bases between the two germline ends. The CDR3 spells CASSLVTPYEQYF. Here the CDR3 DNA reads TGTGCCAGCAGCTTGGTTACCCCCTACGAGCAGTACTTC.

The rearrangement links TRBV6-5 to TRBJ2-5; D unresolved. The CDR3 is 13 residues long. V lost 6 bases to trimming and J lost 6 bases, with 14 bases between them. The germline gives CDR1 MNHEY, CDR2 SVGAGI. CDR3 sequence (DNA): TGTGCCAGCAGGGAGAAGGGTAAAAAGACCCAGTACTTC. It yields the protein CASREKGKKTQYF.

This chain links TRBV19 with TRBJ1-2, with D possibly TRBD1 on 5 matching bases. Germline CDR1 LNHDA, CDR2 SQIVND (reference sequence). Trimming removed 6 bases at V and 2 bases at J, with 13 bases between. The CDR3 totals 14 residues. CDR3 sequence reads: CASSAPRGNYGYTF. As DNA, the CDR3 is TGTGCCAGTAGCGCGCCGCGGGGGAACTATGGCTACACCTTC.

The CDR3 is CASSLASGLAGASTDTQYF. DNA for the CDR3: TGCGCCAGCAGCTTGGCCAGCGGACTAGCGGGAGCGAGCACAGATACGCAGTATTTT. The chain carries TRBV5-1 and TRBJ2-3, with 13 bases that match TRBD2. The CDR3 has 19 amino acids. The J segment lost 0 bases and the V segment lost 0 bases, leaving 7 bases of the junction unmatched. Germline V CDR1 and CDR2: SGHRS, YFSETQ.

The chain combines TRBV10-1 with TRBJ2-1; 9 bases align to TRBD2. The germline V gene encodes CDR1 WNHNN and CDR2 SYGVQD (reference sequence). Trimming removed 3 bases from V and 6 bases from J; junction bases left unmatched: 3. This CDR3 spans 14 amino acids. The DNA for the CDR3 is TGCGCCAGCAGTGAAGGGACTAGCCGCAATGAGCAGTTCTTC. Amino acid sequence: CASSEGTSRNEQFF.

This chain links TRBV6-6 with TRBJ2-1; 8 bases are shared with TRBD1. CDR3 length: 12 residues. CDR1 and CDR2 from the germline V gene are MNHNY and SVGAGI (reference sequence). Trimming took 11 bases from V and 7 from J; bases not matched to a gene: 7. The CDR3 DNA sequence: TGTGCCGCACACAGGGGGAGGAATGAGCAGTTCTTC. The encoded protein is CAAHRGRNEQFF.

This clone has a handful of counts. CDR3 in amino acids: CASIPGGTGGSYEQYF. The CDR3 nucleotides read TGTGCCAGCATCCCAGGAGGGACAGGGGGCTCCTACGAGCAGTACTTC. The J gene is TRBJ2-7, the V gene TRBV11-1, with 11 nucleotides matching TRBD1. This CDR3 contains 16 residues. J gave up 0 bases and V 7 bases, and 8 bases lay outside the gene matches. Germline CDR1 is SGHAT and CDR2 is FQDESV (reference sequence).

V and J are TRBV2 and TRBJ2-7, with 10 bases fitting TRBD1. The length of the CDR3 is 15 residues. The germline CDR1 and CDR2 sequences are SNHLY and FYNNEI. The ends lost 6 bases at V and 3 bases at J; junction bases unmatched: 8. The CDR3 sequence is CASRTDRGFGYEQYF. The CDR3 nucleotides read TGTGCCAGCAGGACGGACAGGGGGTTTGGCTACGAGCAGTACTTC.

This clone was found a few times. J is TRBJ2-1 and V is TRBV6-4, with D unresolved. The CDR3 sequence is 11 residues long. V gave up 0 bases and J gave up 9 bases, with 3 bases separating them. The germline gives CDR1 MRHNA, CDR2 SNTAGT. As DNA, the CDR3 is TGTGCCAGCAGTGACTCGGGTGAGCAGTTCTTC. Its protein product is CASSDSGEQFF.

The rearrangement joins TRBV11-2 to TRBJ2-1; the D call may be TRBD1 or TRBD2 (5 bases each). The V gene lost 1 base and the J gene lost 3 bases, with 13 bases spanning the gap. This CDR3 is built from 16 residues. Looked up from germline, CDR1 is SGHAT and CDR2 is FQNNGV. The CDR3 loop is CASSLVVGRSYNEQFF. The CDR3 DNA reads as TGTGCCAGCAGCTTAGTGGTGGGACGAAGCTACAATGAGCAGTTCTTC.

The chain joins TRBV7-9 to TRBJ1-4; D unresolved. V was cut by 0 bases and J by 8 bases, with 13 bases left in between. The germline V gene has CDR1 SEHNR and CDR2 FQNEAQ (reference sequence). The CDR3 consists of 15 residues. The CDR3 protein is CASSLALGGPEKLFF. The CDR3 coding sequence is TGTGCCAGCAGCTTAGCGCTGGGAGGGCCAGAAAAACTGTTTTTT.

The chain is built from TRBV4-1 and TRBJ2-5; 8 bases align to TRBD1. The germline V gene has CDR1 MGHRA and CDR2 YSYEKL. The CDR3 sequence is 13 residues long. The ends lost 6 bases at V and 5 bases at J; junction bases unmatched: 5. CDR3 nucleotides: TGCGCCAGCAGTAGCAGGACAGGGGAGACCCAGTACTTC. This codes for CASSSRTGETQYF.

This chain connects TRBV6-4 to TRBJ2-1; D not certain. V shed 5 bases and J shed 9 bases, with 14 bases lying between them. The CDR3 extends over 13 amino acids. CDR1 is MRHNA and CDR2 is SNTAGT in the germline V gene. DNA for the CDR3: TGTGCCAGCAGTCTAGAGGCCTCCGGTGAGCAGTTCTTC. This translates into CASSLEASGEQFF.

The chain links TRBV5-4 to TRBJ2-2; TRBD2 is a possible D gene (6 bases). V lost 3 bases to trimming and J lost 2 bases, with 11 bases between them. Germline-derived CDR1 and CDR2 are SGHNT and YYREEE (reference sequence). The CDR3 sequence is 15 residues long. In DNA, the CDR3 is TGTGCCAGCAGCTCCGGGACTTTAAACACCGGGGAGCTGTTTTTT. Its protein is CASSSGTLNTGELFF. The entire variable domain, with the rest obtained from reference TRBV5-4 and TRBJ2-2, is as follows: ETGVTQSPTHLIKTRGQQVTLRCSSQSGHNTVSWYQQALGQGPQFIFQYYREEENGRGNFPPRFSGLQFPNYSSELNVNALELDDSALYLCASSSGTLNTGELFFGEGSRLTVL.

The rearrangement joins TRBV28 to TRBJ1-4; 7 nucleotides agree with TRBD1. The CDR3 runs 16 residues. Germline CDR1 MDHEN, CDR2 SYDVKM. V dropped 0 bases and J dropped 6; count of bases not matched to a gene: 7. The chain's CDR3 is CASSLWTGSFDEKLFF. The DNA for the CDR3 is TGTGCCAGCAGTTTATGGACAGGGTCCTTTGATGAAAAACTGTTTTTT.

This sequence joins TRBV4-2 and TRBJ2-7; D is possibly TRBD1 (5 bases). The CDR3 covers 15 residues. Looked up from germline, CDR1 is LGHNA and CDR2 is YNFKEQ. The ends were cut back, 0 bases at V and 5 bases at J, with 14 bases in the middle. CDR3 DNA sequence: TGTGCCAGCAGCCAAGAGGGTCAGGGTGACGACGAGCAGTACTTC. Translated: CASSQEGQGDDEQYF.

This clone was seen more than once but under ten times. The rearrangement links TRBV25-1 to TRBJ2-7; a weak D match, TRBD1 (6 bases). The germline V and J ends were trimmed by 3 bases and 3 bases, with 18 bases remaining between them. The CDR3 length is 16 residues. CDR1 is MGHDK and CDR2 is SYGVNS in the germline V gene. The DNA for the CDR3 is TGTGCCAGCAGTGAGCCTACCACAGGGCTGTACTACGAGCAGTACTTC. Amino acid sequence: CASSEPTTGLYYEQYF.